This record looks at one T cell receptor (beta chain) sequence and its context. As yet, its antigen is unknown. The sample comes from a study of T cell responses to AZD1222 COVID-19 vaccine. The CDR3 covers 16 residues. Germline V gene data show CDR1 as SGHNT and CDR2 as YYREEE (reference sequence). V lost 0 bases, J lost 1 base, and 4 bases stayed unmatched. The data were produced by immunoSEQ multiplex PCR, yet TCRdb's version contains in-frame clones alone and is incomplete. There are 150,000 to 200,000 clones in the sample; approximately 90% occur only once, and 1.3% lies in the top ten. Study-wide results and caveats: Distributed over spike, vaccine-associated CD4 TCRs predominated at 160-218 and 743-854. Donors in the cohort were predominantly white British and more often female, and clonal diversity was possibly underestimated. Spike-specific TCR depth and breadth grew after two AZD1222 doses.

V and J are TRBV5-4 and TRBJ2-3; 8 bases are shared with TRBD2. The clonotype comes from an adult in good health. The source material was peripheral blood, sampled on day 0 of AZD1222 vaccination. The CDR3, as DNA: TGTGCCAGCAGCTTGGGGATTAGCGGGGGCACAGATACGCAGTATTTT. It codes for CASSLGISGGTDTQYF.